The clone carrying this T cell receptor beta chain was counted many times. No antigen is known for it. The sample comes from a study of T cells after posttransplantation cyclophosphamide. General observations from the study: Donor-recipient repertoire similarity was low at 1-2 months, rising over year one.

Libraries were prepared by immunoSEQ multiplex PCR; TCRdb keeps only in-frame clonotypes and omits some of them. Sampling found tens of thousands of clones, none seen once. Germline assignment: CDR1 MNHEY and CDR2 SVGAGI. With 6 bases removed from V and 6 bases from J, the gap between germline ends came to 11 bases. The CDR3 covers 12 residues. On the day of bone marrow donation, the related graft donor provided peripheral blood. The rearrangement joins TRBV6-5 to TRBJ1-2, with D unresolved. This receptor was obtained from a man aged 35-49 years in good health, CMV-negative, and a related stem cell transplant donor. The sample consisted of PBMCs. The CDR3 sequence is CASSTVGDGYTF. In DNA form, the CDR3 reads TGTGCCAGCAGCACAGTGGGTGATGGCTACACCTTC.